This T cell receptor beta chain was retrieved from a study of blood T cells in healthy people across ages (dated by TCRdb to 2014 to 2015). As for the study more broadly: In model experiments, template switching captured roughly one uniquely barcoded TCR beta cDNA molecule for every two T cells. To track age-related changes in TCR beta repertoire diversity, the study relied on deep sequencing normalized with unique cDNA molecular identifiers. Four age groups were formed from the donors: young (average approximately 16 years), middle-aged (approximately 40), aged (roughly 58) and long-lived (82). To avoid experimental bias, donors of different ages were randomly spread across the sequencing lanes. The study analyzed two additional independent replicas of 1 million unique cDNA reads from the same blood draw for two donors, one aged 18 to 29 and one aged 80 or older.

What the authors observed across the whole study: Because donor CMV infection status was unknown, age-related changes in expanded clonotypes were potentially confounded. As age increased, observed TCR beta diversity per million T cells dropped in a roughly linear way, and a significant reduction was already evident by age around 41. Conclusive comparison of naive and antigen-experienced compartments was prevented by the profiling of bulk unsorted PBMCs. Estimates of total diversity based on one million sequenced T cells were considered lower bounds and underestimates. Compared with the aged group, the long-lived group had more naive CD4+ T cells, fewer expanded clones and increased TCR diversity, suggesting age selection. The percentage of naive T cells measured by flow cytometry correlated strongly with observed TCR beta diversity.

The method behind the library was 5' RACE. Sequencing instrument: Illumina HiSeq 2500. A second PCR of roughly 6 to 11 cycles was performed with a sample-barcoded 5' primer and a J-beta primer mix. Each TCR beta cDNA molecule received a unique molecular identifier from a template-switch 5' adaptor carrying 12 random nucleotides. At least 2.5 million CDR3-containing paired-end reads were obtained from each sample. First-strand cDNA synthesis was performed from all RNA using the Mint cDNA synthesis kit, with priming by a TRBC-specific oligonucleotide. All cDNA was treated with uracil-DNA glycosylase and then went through a first 18-cycle PCR with the universal primers M1SS and BC2_uni_R. In the original analysis: For normalization, 1 million high-quality reads, each with a distinct molecular identifier, were randomly selected from each sample. Reads with shared molecular identifiers were discarded instead of being binned into consensus sequences. MiTCR, with a Q25 quality threshold and the strictest error-elimination algorithm, was used for CDR3 identification, clonotype clustering and error correction. Lower-bound total TCR beta diversity was estimated with a nonparametric unseen species model using Euler transformation. The raw public reads went through TCRdb reprocessing: fastp at Q25, MiXCR clone calling, in-frame beta chains kept. When rows share a CDR3 protein, they turn into one entry using the most common DNA and genes. These V and J calls are TCRdb output, not the study's own analysis. The sample table records approximately 1,000,000 distinct CDR3 sequences; more than 30% of these occur just once. Around 12% of the sample is held by the ten biggest clonotypes.

In its sample, this clonotype was seen a few times. Its antigen remains unidentified. There are no base qualities to consult, and no much larger clone falls within one base. The donors were roughly 40 Caucasian individuals from Russia, aged roughly 6 to 95 years, who were systemically healthy. About 10 milliliters of peripheral blood were drawn from each donor into EDTA-treated Vacutainer tubes. Ficoll-Paque density-gradient centrifugation was used to isolate PBMCs, with at least 7 million per sample. Trizol reagent was used to extract total RNA from the PBMCs, yielding at least 5 micrograms per sample. Naive CD45RAhigh/CD27high T cell percentages were measured by flow cytometry on a PBMC aliquot from every donor. V is cut by 5 bases and J by 5 bases, and the space between the germline ends is 9 bases. From a lookup of the germline V gene, CDR1 and CDR2 are SGHTA and FQGNSA. The CDR3 starts with the cysteine, ends with the phenylalanine, and has 12 residues. The only DNA kept is the CDR3, 36 bases in frame from the first base.

Source material: blood. The sequence was obtained from a young man in good health. The sequence links TRBV7-2 to TRBJ2-5; too little of a D gene remains to name it. DNA sequence: TGTGCCAGCAGCACGCGACCCGAGACCCAGTACTTC. Its protein is CASSTRPETQYF.